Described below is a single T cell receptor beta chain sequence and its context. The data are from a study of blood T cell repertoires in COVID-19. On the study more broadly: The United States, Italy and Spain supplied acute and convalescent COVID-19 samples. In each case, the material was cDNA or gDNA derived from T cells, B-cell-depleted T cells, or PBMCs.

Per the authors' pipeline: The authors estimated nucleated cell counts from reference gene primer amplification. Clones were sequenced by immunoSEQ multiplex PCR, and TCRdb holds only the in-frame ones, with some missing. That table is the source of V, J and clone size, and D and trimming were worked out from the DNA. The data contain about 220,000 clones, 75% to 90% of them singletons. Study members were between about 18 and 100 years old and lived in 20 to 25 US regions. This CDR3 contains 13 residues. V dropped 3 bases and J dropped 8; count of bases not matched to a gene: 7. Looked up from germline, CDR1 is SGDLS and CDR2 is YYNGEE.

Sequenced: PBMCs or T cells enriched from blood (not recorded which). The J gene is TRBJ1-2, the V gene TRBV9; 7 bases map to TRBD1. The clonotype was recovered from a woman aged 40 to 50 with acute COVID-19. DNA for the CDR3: TGTGCCAGCAGCGCCCAGACAGGGTGGGGCTACACCTTC. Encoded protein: CASSAQTGWGYTF.